The clone carrying this T cell receptor (beta chain) was detected once. This specimen comes from a study of blood T cell repertoires in COVID-19. For the study at large: The origin of the acute and convalescent COVID-19 samples was the United States, Italy and Spain. T cells, B-cell-depleted T cells, or PBMCs provided the cDNA or gDNA that served as material.

Germline assignment: CDR1 SGHTA and CDR2 FQGNSA. This CDR3 comprises 13 residues. Deletions cut 5 bases from V and 8 bases from J, with 15 bases between. As handled by the study authors: Scientists estimated how many nucleated cells there were by amplifying reference gene primers. Here immunoSEQ multiplex PCR was the method, and the copy in TCRdb shows in-frame clones only, minus some. Clone size and V and J calls were adopted from that table, with D and trimming inferred from the DNA. This table holds a few hundred thousand clones, approximately 90% found once. V gene TRBV7-2 combines with J gene TRBJ1-2; D not certain. This receptor was identified in a man in his thirties or forties with acute or convalescent COVID-19. The sample was peripheral blood. CDR3 amino acids: CASSRSWAQGYTF. CDR3 bases: TGTGCCAGCAGCCGTTCTTGGGCGCAAGGCTACACCTTC.